The sequence of this T cell receptor beta chain was determined in a study of blood T cell repertoires in COVID-19. Study context: T cells, B-cell-depleted T cells, or PBMCs supplied cDNA or gDNA.

Per the germline V gene, CDR1 is SSHAT and CDR2 is FNYEAQ (reference sequence). Trimming left V 1 base short and J 5 bases short, with 5 bases between. The CDR3 contains 13 residues. The age range of participants was about 18 to 95 years, with residence in approximately 25 US areas. Cohort placement rested on clinical history that participants reported themselves. Under the authors' procedure: Reference gene primer amplification gave estimated nucleated cell counts. Only in-frame clones appear in the TCRdb table, and some are missing; sequencing was by immunoSEQ multiplex PCR. V and J calls plus clone size are reproduced from that table; the DNA served to infer D and trimming. The sample shows more than 200,000 clones, about nine tenths of them seen only once.

Sequencing input: PBMCs or T cells enriched from blood (not recorded which). The chain recombines TRBV7-7 with TRBJ1-4; D is uncertain. The clonotype was recovered from a woman aged 25 to 39 with acute COVID-19. The CDR3 protein is CASSLGQNEKLFF. Here the CDR3 DNA reads TGTGCCAGCAGCTTAGGTCAGAATGAAAAACTGTTTTTT.